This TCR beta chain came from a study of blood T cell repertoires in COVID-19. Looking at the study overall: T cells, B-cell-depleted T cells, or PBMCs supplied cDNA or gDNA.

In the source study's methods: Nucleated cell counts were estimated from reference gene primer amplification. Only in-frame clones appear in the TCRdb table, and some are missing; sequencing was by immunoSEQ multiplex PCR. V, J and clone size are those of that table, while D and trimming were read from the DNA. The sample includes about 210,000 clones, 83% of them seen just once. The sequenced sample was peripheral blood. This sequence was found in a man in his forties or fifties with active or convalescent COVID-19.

CDR3 in amino acids: CASSLDARTNYGYTF. CDR3 coding DNA: TGTGCCAGCAGCTTAGATGCCAGGACTAACTATGGCTACACCTTC. The gene calls are TRBV7-2 and TRBJ1-2; D call uncertain. The CDR3 length is 15 residues. Per the germline V gene, CDR1 is SGHTA and CDR2 is FQGNSA. Trimming cost V 1 base and J 0 bases, with 9 bases left between them.